This passage covers 16 T cell receptor beta chains from one sample sequenced in a study of PD-1 blockade in classical Hodgkin lymphoma. Time point indicated: cycle 4 day 1 (C4D1), after 6 weeks of nivolumab. Each patient experienced a relapse that followed autologous stem cell transplantation, and brentuximab vedotin exposure varied. TCRdb's copy holds only in-frame clones and misses some; the assay was immunoSEQ multiplex PCR. The sample has roughly 50,000 clones, around nine tenths seen once. The sample here was peripheral blood mononuclear cells (PBMCs), taken before the fourth cycle of nivolumab. The receptors were gathered from a human donor with classical Hodgkin lymphoma.

The rearrangement links TRBV15 to TRBJ2-5, with 12 nucleotides matching TRBD1. The ends lost 5 bases at V and 0 bases at J; junction bases unmatched: 7. The CDR3 covers 17 residues. CDR1 and CDR2 from the germline V gene are LNHNV and YYDKDF (reference sequence). The CDR3 region has the DNA TGTGCCACCAGCCGCGGGACAGGGGGCCCTTACCAAGAGACCCAGTACTTC. Its translation is CATSRGTGGPYQETQYF.

The chain employs TRBV2 and TRBJ2-1; no definite D call. The V gene's germline CDR1 is SNHLY and CDR2 FYNNEI. This CDR3 is 17 amino acids long. V gave up 2 bases and J gave up 0 bases, with 14 bases separating them. The CDR3 coding sequence is TGTGCCAGCAGTGAAAGGGTTCCGGAAAGCTCCTACAATGAGCAGTTCTTC. Translating it yields CASSERVPESSYNEQFF.

The CDR3 reads CAISADYEQYF. The CDR3 DNA is TGTGCCATCAGTGCCGATTACGAGCAGTACTTC. The chain couples TRBV10-3 to TRBJ2-7; D is undetermined. CDR3 length: 11 residues. Germline V lookup: CDR1 ENHRY, CDR2 SYGVKD. Trimming left V 4 bases short and J 4 bases short, with 5 bases between.

The chain links TRBV18 to TRBJ1-2; possible D gene TRBD1, 5 bases. The V and J ends lost 2 bases and 4 bases respectively, with 11 bases between them. In germline, CDR1 is KGHSH, CDR2 LQKENI. CDR3 length equals 14 residues. The CDR3 DNA reads as TGTGCCAGCTCACCATATCAGGGAGTCTATGGCTACACCTTC. Translation: CASSPYQGVYGYTF.

The chain carries TRBV9 and TRBJ2-7; TRBD1 matches at 7 bases. From germline, CDR1 is SGDLS and CDR2 YYNGEE. The junction had 10 bases not matched to a gene; V was cut back by 1 base and J by 3 bases. The CDR3 has 16 residues. In DNA form, the CDR3 reads TGTGCCAGCAGCGTATTGGCAGCAGGGGGAATCTACGAGCAGTACTTC. It encodes CASSVLAAGGIYEQYF. Supplemented by reference TRBV9 and TRBJ2-7, the full variable domain reads DSGVTQTPKHLITATGQRVTLRCSPRSGDLSVYWYQQSLDQGLQFLIQYYNGEERAKGNILERFSAQQFPDLHSELNLSSLELGDSALYFCASSVLAAGGIYEQYFGPGTRLTVT.

The chain has TRBV5-1 and TRBJ1-1, with D maybe TRBD1 (6 bases). The V end lost 1 base, the J end lost 1 base, and 8 bases lay between the germline ends. The CDR3 contains 14 residues. Germline V CDR1 and CDR2: SGHRS, YFSETQ. CDR3 nucleotide sequence: TGCGCCAGCAGCTTGACAGGGCCGAACACTGAAGCTTTCTTT. Its protein product is CASSLTGPNTEAFF.

The chain joins TRBV5-4 to TRBJ2-2; 9 nucleotides agree with TRBD1. The germline CDR1 and CDR2 sequences are SGHNT and YYREEE (reference sequence). Germline trimming cut 5 bases from V and 4 bases from J; bases unmatched to any gene: 9. The CDR3 sequence is 16 residues long. CDR3 DNA sequence: TGTGCCAGCAGGCCACCGGGACAGGGACCCACCGGGGAGCTGTTTTTT. Encoded protein: CASRPPGQGPTGELFF.

This chain connects TRBV12-5 to TRBJ1-2, with D maybe TRBD1 (5 bases). CDR1 LGHNT and CDR2 FRNRAP come from the germline V gene. The V end was cut by 0 bases, the J end by 2 bases, with 16 bases between. CDR3 length equals 17 residues. The CDR3 here is CASGLVRFAQDNYGYTF. The CDR3 DNA reads as TGTGCTAGTGGTTTGGTACGGTTTGCACAGGACAACTATGGCTACACCTTC.

This rearrangement joins TRBV7-2 to TRBJ2-7; 9 positions agree with TRBD2. CDR3 length: 15 amino acids. The J segment lost 4 bases and the V segment lost 7 bases, leaving 11 bases of the junction unmatched. From germline, CDR1 is SGHTA and CDR2 FQGNSA. Here the CDR3 reads CASTLVAGAGYEQYF. The CDR3 coding sequence is TGTGCCAGCACATTAGTAGCGGGAGCGGGGTACGAGCAGTACTTC.

This clone was detected a few times. The V call is TRBV9, the J call TRBJ1-4; D might be TRBD1 (6 bases). The V gene's germline CDR1 is SGDLS and CDR2 YYNGEE. The V end was cut by 0 bases, the J end by 3 bases, with 12 bases between. The CDR3 contains 16 residues. Here the CDR3 DNA reads TGTGCCAGCAGCGTAGCAGTTGGGGGCTCTAATGAAAAACTGTTTTTT. Translated, it gives CASSVAVGGSNEKLFF. The full variable domain, in which reference TRBV9 and TRBJ1-4 provide the parts outside the CDR3, is DSGVTQTPKHLITATGQRVTLRCSPRSGDLSVYWYQQSLDQGLQFLIQYYNGEERAKGNILERFSAQQFPDLHSELNLSSLELGDSALYFCASSVAVGGSNEKLFFGSGTQLSVL.

The chain carries TRBV28 and TRBJ1-2, with D possibly matching TRBD1 (6 bases). CDR3 size: 13 residues. Trimming pared 1 base from V and 5 bases from J, leaving 8 bases between. Germline-derived CDR1 and CDR2 are MDHEN and SYDVKM. DNA for the CDR3: TGTGCCAGCAGTTTATTGGGGGCGTATGGCTACACCTTC. It codes for CASSLLGAYGYTF.

This rearrangement joins TRBV6-5 to TRBJ2-1; D call uncertain. V was trimmed by 5 bases and J by 0 bases, leaving 8 bases between them. The CDR3 has 14 amino acids. Germline loops: CDR1 MNHEY, CDR2 SVGAGI. CDR3 nucleotide sequence: TGTGCCAGCAGTAGGGCGAGCTCCTACAATGAGCAGTTCTTC. Translated: CASSRASSYNEQFF.

A single count supports this clone. This chain connects TRBV28 to TRBJ1-1; D might be TRBD1 (5 bases). Germline CDR1 reads MDHEN; CDR2 reads SYDVKM. The CDR3 sequence is 17 residues long. V was pared by 2 bases and J by 3 bases, with 19 bases between. The CDR3: CASSLLGELYPDTEAFF. The CDR3 DNA reads as TGTGCCAGCAGTTTACTAGGGGAGCTTTATCCGGACACTGAAGCTTTCTTT.

The chain recombines TRBV29-1 with TRBJ2-4; 8 nucleotides align to TRBD1. This CDR3 has 11 residues. V dropped 7 bases and J dropped 5; count of bases not matched to a gene: 1. From germline, CDR1 is SQVTM and CDR2 ANQGSEA. The CDR3 sequence is CSGGQENIQYF. CDR3 nucleotide sequence: TGCAGCGGGGGACAGGAAAACATTCAGTACTTC.

The chain is built from TRBV27 and TRBJ1-6; tentative D call: TRBD1 (5 bases). Germline assignment: CDR1 MNHEY and CDR2 SMNVEV (reference sequence). The CDR3 totals 14 residues. Trimming shortened V by 9 bases and J by 4 bases, and 13 bases separated the two germline ends. CDR3 in amino acids: CASTDRAYNSPLHF. As DNA, the CDR3 is TGTGCCAGTACAGACAGAGCGTATAATTCACCCCTCCACTTT.

This clone is a singleton in its sample. The chain uses TRBV15 and TRBJ1-2; 10 bases align to TRBD1. The CDR3 runs 15 residues. With V trimmed by 5 bases and J by 6 bases, 9 bases remained unmatched. Germline CDR1 is LNHNV and CDR2 is YYDKDF (reference sequence). The CDR3 DNA reads as TGTGCCACCAGCGGCCCTCCGGGACAGGGGAATGGCTACACCTTC. This sequence encodes CATSGPPGQGNGYTF.